A single sample is the source of the 26 T cell receptor beta chains below, sequenced in a study of blood T cell dynamics during melanoma immunotherapy. TCRdb keeps only in-frame clones here, not all; method: immunoSEQ multiplex PCR. Among some 20,000 clones, roughly 87% were seen once, and the ten largest hold about 8%. This sample's time point: week 3, after first cycle of checkpoint inhibitor. The sample in question was blood, obtained from a patient treated with checkpoint blockade. These TCRs come from a human donor with melanoma.

The rearrangement links TRBV19 to TRBJ1-5; D is perhaps TRBD1 (5 bases). The germline V gene encodes CDR1 LNHDA and CDR2 SQIVND (reference sequence). CDR3 length equals 16 residues. V lost 1 base to trimming and J lost 1 base, with 11 bases between them. CDR3 amino acids: CASSIGPGTSNQPQHF. The CDR3 DNA reads as TGTGCCAGTAGTATAGGCCCGGGGACGAGCAATCAGCCCCAGCATTTT.

There are a few counts of this clone. The chain carries TRBV7-8 and TRBJ1-2; 7 bases are a match to TRBD1. V lost 5 bases and J lost 7; bases outside the gene matches: 10. This CDR3 is 14 amino acids long. Germline V gene sequence: CDR1 SGHVS, CDR2 FQNEAQ. In DNA form, the CDR3 reads TGTGCCAGCAGCCCACTACAGGGGTCGGCTGGCTACACCTTC. Its protein product is CASSPLQGSAGYTF.

A single count supports this clone. J is TRBJ2-1 and V is TRBV15, with D hard to call. Looked up from germline, CDR1 is LNHNV and CDR2 is YYDKDF (reference sequence). Trimming pared 2 bases from V and 5 bases from J, leaving 13 bases between. This CDR3 is 15 amino acids long. For the CDR3, the DNA is TGTGCCACCAGCAGAAAACAGCCGTACGACAATGAGCAGTTCTTC. Its translation: CATSRKQPYDNEQFF.

The chain couples TRBV9 to TRBJ2-3; 13 positions agree with TRBD2. Germline CDR1 SGDLS, CDR2 YYNGEE. V was pared by 4 bases and J by 0 bases, with 17 bases of the junction left unmatched. The CDR3 runs to 21 residues. CDR3 sequence reads: CASSPGRGELAGGESTDTQYF. CDR3 DNA: TGTGCCAGCAGCCCAGGGCGGGGAGAACTAGCGGGAGGGGAGAGCACAGATACGCAGTATTTT.

The V call is TRBV7-8, the J call TRBJ1-3, with a possible D match to TRBD1 (6 bases). The V gene lost 5 bases and the J gene lost 0 bases, with 11 bases spanning the gap. This CDR3 contains 15 residues. Germline CDR1 and CDR2: SGHVS and FQNEAQ. CDR3 DNA: TGTGCCAGCAGCCAACAGGGTTACTCTGGAAACACCATATATTTT. Its protein product is CASSQQGYSGNTIYF.

This clone was seen once. The J gene is TRBJ1-1, the V gene TRBV28, with TRBD1 matching 12 bases. Germline CDR1 and CDR2: MDHEN and SYDVKM. The CDR3 covers 15 residues. V gave up 6 bases and J gave up 5 bases; unmatched junction bases: 7. CDR3 in amino acids: CASRGTGGQGTEAFF. DNA of the CDR3: TGTGCCAGCAGAGGGACAGGGGGCCAGGGAACTGAAGCTTTCTTT.

The chain couples TRBV19 to TRBJ2-5; 9 nucleotides line up with TRBD1. The V gene's germline CDR1 is LNHDA and CDR2 SQIVND (reference sequence). This CDR3 spans 16 amino acids. The junction had 8 bases not matched to a gene; V was cut back by 4 bases and J by 2 bases. The CDR3 bases are TGTGCCAGTAGTAGACCCGGACAGGGGAGGCAAGAGACCCAGTACTTC. Translated, it gives CASSRPGQGRQETQYF.

The chain has TRBV11-3 and TRBJ1-2; 9 bases agree with TRBD1. V shed 5 bases and J 8 bases; nucleotides not matched to a gene: 15. The germline V gene has CDR1 SGHNT and CDR2 YENEEA. The CDR3 covers 16 residues. This CDR3 reads CASSQTGGLSEGGYTF. As DNA, the CDR3 is TGTGCCAGCAGCCAGACAGGGGGGCTCAGCGAAGGAGGCTACACCTTC.

The genes are TRBV10-2 and TRBJ2-2; TRBD2 agrees at 15 bases. This CDR3 is built from 18 residues. The germline V gene encodes CDR1 WSHSY and CDR2 SAAADI. Trimming took 6 bases from V and 3 from J; bases not matched to a gene: 8. The CDR3 loop is CASRPGLAGGRDTGELFF. The CDR3 DNA is TGCGCCAGCAGGCCGGGACTAGCGGGAGGTCGTGACACCGGGGAGCTGTTTTTT.

J is TRBJ2-7 and V is TRBV28; D might be TRBD1 or TRBD2, each matching 6 bases. Germline V gives CDR1 MDHEN, CDR2 SYDVKM. CDR3 length equals 15 residues. The V end lost 5 bases, the J end lost 2 bases, and 16 bases lay between the germline ends. CDR3 in amino acids: CASSPGGGSAYEQYF. CDR3 bases: TGTGCCAGCAGTCCAGGAGGGGGTAGCGCCTACGAGCAGTACTTC.

The genes are TRBV19 and TRBJ1-5, with D perhaps matching TRBD1 (5 bases). V dropped 5 bases and J dropped 1 base, with 21 bases sitting between them. Germline V gene sequence: CDR1 LNHDA, CDR2 SQIVND (reference sequence). The CDR3 loop spans 18 amino acids. The CDR3 region has the DNA TGTGCCAGTAGTCCCATCACCTTGGGGAGGGGAAGCAATCAGCCCCAGCATTTT. It specifies CASSPITLGRGSNQPQHF. The full variable domain, with the rest looked up from reference TRBV19 and TRBJ1-5, is DGGITQSPKYLFRKEGQNVTLSCEQNLNHDAMYWYRQDPGQGLRLIYYSQIVNDFQKGDIAEGYSVSREKKESFPLTVTSAQKNPTAFYLCASSPITLGRGSNQPQHFGDGTRLSIL.

The chain has TRBV30 and TRBJ2-1; D gene ambiguous. CDR3 size: 14 residues. Trimming stripped 0 bases from V and 5 bases from J, with 11 bases between. Per germline, CDR1 GTSNPN and CDR2 SVGIG (reference sequence). CDR3 residues: CAWSVRLSNNEQFF. The CDR3 DNA reads TGTGCCTGGAGTGTTCGACTTTCGAACAATGAGCAGTTCTTC.

The CDR3 region has the DNA TGTGCCAGCAGTCAACGAGTAGCGGGAAACTACGAGCAGTACTTC. Translated: CASSQRVAGNYEQYF. The V call is TRBV6-5, the J call TRBJ2-7, with 8 positions matching TRBD2. This CDR3 is 15 amino acids long. From germline, CDR1 is MNHEY and CDR2 SVGAGI. V gave up 5 bases and J gave up 3 bases; unmatched junction bases: 9.

The chain recombines TRBV5-6 with TRBJ2-1; TRBD2 agrees at 7 bases. Trimming at V came to 1 base and at J to 4 bases, leaving 5 bases not matched to a gene. The CDR3 loop spans 15 amino acids. Looked up from germline, CDR1 is SGHDT and CDR2 is YYEEEE. The CDR3 DNA reads as TGTGCCAGCAGCTTGCCGCTAGCGGATTACAATGAGCAGTTCTTC. Translation gives CASSLPLADYNEQFF.

The V gene is TRBV2, the J gene TRBJ1-2, with 7 bases identical to TRBD1. This CDR3 contains 13 residues. After removal of 7 bases from V and 8 bases from J, the junction contained 10 bases not matched to a gene. Germline values: CDR1 SNHLY, CDR2 FYNNEI. CDR3 bases: TGTGCCAGCAACCGACAGGGAGGAAGCGGCTACACCTTC. It yields the protein CASNRQGGSGYTF. The complete variable domain, with remaining parts taken from reference TRBV2 and TRBJ1-2, reads EPEVTQTPSHQVTQMGQEVILRCVPISNHLYFYWYRQILGQKVEFLVSFYNNEISEKSEIFDDQFSVERPDGSNFTLKIRSTKLEDSAMYFCASNRQGGSGYTFGSGTRLTVV.

This chain uses TRBV4-1 with TRBJ2-1, with D perhaps TRBD2 (6 bases). V dropped 3 bases and J dropped 8 bases, with 17 bases sitting between them. Germline V CDR1 and CDR2: MGHRA, YSYEKL. This CDR3 comprises 15 residues. For the CDR3, the DNA is TGCGCCAGCAGCCACCGGACTACCTCCCGCGATGAGCAGTTCTTC. It codes for CASSHRTTSRDEQFF.

V and J are TRBV28 and TRBJ2-7; 10 bases match TRBD2. J lost 7 bases, V lost 6 bases, and 21 bases had no gene match. Germline CDR1 MDHEN, CDR2 SYDVKM. The CDR3 spans 18 residues. The CDR3 region is CASRNSGTSVPWSGEQYF. CDR3 coding DNA: TGTGCCAGCAGGAATTCCGGGACTAGCGTCCCTTGGAGCGGGGAGCAGTACTTC.

V and J are TRBV5-5 and TRBJ2-5; D possibly uses TRBD1 or TRBD2 (5 bases each). The length of the CDR3 is 14 residues. Germline V lookup: CDR1 SGHKS, CDR2 YYEKEE (reference sequence). V shed 4 bases and J shed 5 bases, with 15 bases lying between them. CDR3 bases: TGTGCCAGCAGCCTGCCCGGGGACGCCGAGACCCAGTACTTC. Translation: CASSLPGDAETQYF.

This clone has just one count. The chain carries TRBV5-6 and TRBJ2-2; weak D call: TRBD1 (6 bases). V shed 4 bases and J shed 0 bases, with 16 bases lying between them. Germline V gives CDR1 SGHDT, CDR2 YYEEEE. The CDR3 covers 17 residues. DNA for the CDR3: TGTGCCAGCAGCCTTTATTTGGACAGAACGAACACCGGGGAGCTGTTTTTT. Encoded protein: CASSLYLDRTNTGELFF.

The V call is TRBV27, the J call TRBJ2-1; D may correspond to TRBD1 or TRBD2 (5 bases each). This CDR3 contains 13 residues. CDR1 and CDR2 (germline): MNHEY, SMNVEV (reference sequence). V shed 4 bases and J shed 3 bases, with 7 bases lying between them. The DNA of the CDR3 is TGTGCCAGCAGTTATGGGGGCTACAATGAGCAGTTCTTC. Translating gives CASSYGGYNEQFF.

The V gene is TRBV19, the J gene TRBJ1-1; no reliable D call. The CDR3 is 13 amino acids. Trimming left V 5 bases short and J 5 bases short, with 12 bases between. Germline CDR1 is LNHDA and CDR2 is SQIVND (reference sequence). CDR3 sequence reads: CASSVEPWTEAFF. The CDR3 DNA is TGTGCCAGTAGTGTCGAGCCTTGGACTGAAGCTTTCTTT.

V and J are TRBV7-8 and TRBJ2-5, with TRBD2 identical over 8 bases. Germline V gene lookup returns CDR1 SGHVS and CDR2 FQNEAQ. V trimming: 11 bases; J trimming: 5 bases; junction bases outside the gene matches: 10. This CDR3 is built from 13 residues. The CDR3 loop is CAGGLGAGETQYF. As DNA, the CDR3 is TGTGCCGGGGGACTAGGCGCGGGTGAGACCCAGTACTTC.

The chain uses TRBV6-6 and TRBJ2-5, with TRBD1 matching over 7 bases. Germline CDR1 is MNHNY and CDR2 is SVGAGI (reference sequence). Trimming took 6 bases from V and 3 from J; bases not matched to a gene: 4. This CDR3 is 13 amino acids long. The DNA of the CDR3 is TGTGCCAGCAGGTGGACAGGAGAAGAGACCCAGTACTTC. Protein: CASRWTGEETQYF.

V usage is TRBV28 and J usage is TRBJ1-4; a weak D match, TRBD1 (5 bases). The CDR3 extends over 11 amino acids. The ends were cut back, 7 bases at V and 6 bases at J, with 6 bases in the middle. The germline V gene encodes CDR1 MDHEN and CDR2 SYDVKM. This CDR3 reads CASTGDEKLFF. The CDR3 nucleotides are TGTGCCAGCACGGGGGATGAAAAACTGTTTTTT.

The chain is built from TRBV9 and TRBJ2-4; D is perhaps TRBD2 (6 bases). Germline CDR1 SGDLS, CDR2 YYNGEE. Deletions cut 6 bases from V and 8 bases from J, with 21 bases between. The CDR3 has 15 amino acids. CDR3: CASNPEGRGRDIQYF. CDR3 nucleotides: TGTGCCAGCAACCCAGAAGGGCGGGGTAGGGACATTCAGTACTTC. The whole variable domain, filled in from reference TRBV9 and TRBJ2-4, reads DSGVTQTPKHLITATGQRVTLRCSPRSGDLSVYWYQQSLDQGLQFLIQYYNGEERAKGNILERFSAQQFPDLHSELNLSSLELGDSALYFCASNPEGRGRDIQYFGAGTRLSVL.

The genes are TRBV7-2 and TRBJ2-1; D ambiguous. The CDR3 length is 15 residues. The germline V gene has CDR1 SGHTA and CDR2 FQGNSA. V was cut by 2 bases and J by 4 bases, with 12 bases left in between. The CDR3 DNA reads as TGTGCCAGCAGCTTAAAACCCGGACCTTACAATGAGCAGTTCTTC. It encodes CASSLKPGPYNEQFF.